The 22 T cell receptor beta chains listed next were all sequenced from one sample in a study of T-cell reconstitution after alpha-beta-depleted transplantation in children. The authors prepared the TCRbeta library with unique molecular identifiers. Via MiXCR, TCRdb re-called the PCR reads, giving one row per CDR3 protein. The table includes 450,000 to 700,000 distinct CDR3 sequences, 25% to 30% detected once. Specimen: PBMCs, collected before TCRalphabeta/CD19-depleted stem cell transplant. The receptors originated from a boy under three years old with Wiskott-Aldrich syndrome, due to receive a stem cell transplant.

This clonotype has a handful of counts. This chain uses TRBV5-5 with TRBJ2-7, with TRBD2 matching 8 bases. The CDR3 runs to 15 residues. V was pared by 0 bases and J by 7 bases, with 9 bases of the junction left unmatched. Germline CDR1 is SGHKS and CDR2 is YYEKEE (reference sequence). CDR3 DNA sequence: TGTGCCAGCAGCTTGGCGGGGGGGCGGGAGAGTGAGCAGTACTTC. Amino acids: CASSLAGGRESEQYF.

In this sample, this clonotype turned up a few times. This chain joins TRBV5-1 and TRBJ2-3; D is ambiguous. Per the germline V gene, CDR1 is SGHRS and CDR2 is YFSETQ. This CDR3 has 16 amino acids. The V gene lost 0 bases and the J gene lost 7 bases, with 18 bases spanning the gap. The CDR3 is CASSLAFDHWLNTQYF. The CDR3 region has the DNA TGCGCCAGCAGCTTGGCCTTTGACCATTGGTTAAATACGCAGTATTTT.

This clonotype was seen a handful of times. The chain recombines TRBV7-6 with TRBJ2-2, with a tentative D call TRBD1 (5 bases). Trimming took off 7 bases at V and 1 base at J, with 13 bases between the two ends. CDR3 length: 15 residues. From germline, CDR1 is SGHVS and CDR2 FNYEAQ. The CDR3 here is CASTLLDKNTGELFF. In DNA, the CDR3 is TGTGCCAGCACCTTGCTGGACAAGAACACCGGGGAGCTGTTTTTT.

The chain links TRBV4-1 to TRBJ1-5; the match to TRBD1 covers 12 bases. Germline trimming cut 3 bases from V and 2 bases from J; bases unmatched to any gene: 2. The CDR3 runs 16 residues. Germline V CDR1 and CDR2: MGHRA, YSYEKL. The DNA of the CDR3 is TGCGCCAGCAGCCAGGGACAGGGGGCCGGCAATCAGCCCCAGCATTTT. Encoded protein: CASSQGQGAGNQPQHF.

The CDR3 bases are TGTGCCAGCAGCTTAGAGGGAGGGAAAACCTACAATGAGCAGTTCTTC. It is translated as CASSLEGGKTYNEQFF. The V and J genes are TRBV11-2 and TRBJ2-1; 7 nucleotides line up with TRBD2. The V segment lost 0 bases and the J segment 2 bases; nucleotides outside the gene matches: 4. This CDR3 region has 16 residues. Germline V gene sequence: CDR1 SGHAT, CDR2 FQNNGV.

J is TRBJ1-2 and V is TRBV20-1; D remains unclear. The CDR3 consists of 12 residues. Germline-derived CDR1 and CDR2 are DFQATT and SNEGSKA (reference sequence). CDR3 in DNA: TGCAGCGACTCCAAGCTGGGCTATGGCTACACCTTC. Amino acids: CSDSKLGYGYTF.

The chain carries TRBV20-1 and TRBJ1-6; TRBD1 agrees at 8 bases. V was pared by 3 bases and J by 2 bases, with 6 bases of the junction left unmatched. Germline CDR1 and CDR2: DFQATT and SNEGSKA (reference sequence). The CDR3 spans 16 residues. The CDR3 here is CSASRETGAYNSPLHF. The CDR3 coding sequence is TGCAGTGCTAGTCGCGAGACAGGGGCCTATAATTCACCCCTCCACTTT.

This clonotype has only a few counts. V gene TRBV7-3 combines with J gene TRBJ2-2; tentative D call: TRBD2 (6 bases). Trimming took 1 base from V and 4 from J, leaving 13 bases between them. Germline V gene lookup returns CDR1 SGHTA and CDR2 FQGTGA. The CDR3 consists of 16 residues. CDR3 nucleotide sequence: TGTGCCAGCAGCTTAATCGGCGGGGTATCCACCGGGGAGCTGTTTTTT. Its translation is CASSLIGGVSTGELFF.

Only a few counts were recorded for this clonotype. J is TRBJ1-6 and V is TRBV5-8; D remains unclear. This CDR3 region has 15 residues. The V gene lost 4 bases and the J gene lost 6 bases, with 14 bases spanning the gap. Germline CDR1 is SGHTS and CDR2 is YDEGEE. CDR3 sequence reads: CASSRGPTGNSPLHF. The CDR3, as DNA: TGTGCCAGCAGCCGTGGACCGACGGGTAATTCACCCCTCCACTTT.

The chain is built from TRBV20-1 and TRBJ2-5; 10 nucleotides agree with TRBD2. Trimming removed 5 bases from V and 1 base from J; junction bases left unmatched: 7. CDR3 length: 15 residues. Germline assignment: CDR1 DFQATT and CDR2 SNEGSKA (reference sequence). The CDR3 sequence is CSAGLAGDLQETQYF. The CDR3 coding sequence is TGCAGTGCTGGTCTAGCGGGAGACCTCCAAGAGACCCAGTACTTC.

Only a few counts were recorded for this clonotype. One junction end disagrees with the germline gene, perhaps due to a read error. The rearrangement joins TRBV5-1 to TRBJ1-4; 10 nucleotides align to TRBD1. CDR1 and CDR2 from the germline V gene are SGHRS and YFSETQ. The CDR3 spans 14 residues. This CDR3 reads CASSLRDRGEKLFF. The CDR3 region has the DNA TGTGCCAGCAGCTTGAGGGACAGGGGTGAAAAACTGTTTTTT.

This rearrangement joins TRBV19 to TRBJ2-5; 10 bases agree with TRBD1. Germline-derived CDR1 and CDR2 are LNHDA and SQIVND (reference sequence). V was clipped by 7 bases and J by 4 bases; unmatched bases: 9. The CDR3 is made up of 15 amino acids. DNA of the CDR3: TGTGCCAGTAAACGGGACAGGGGCCGAGGAGAGACCCAGTACTTC. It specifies CASKRDRGRGETQYF. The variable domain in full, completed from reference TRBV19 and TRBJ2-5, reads DGGITQSPKYLFRKEGQNVTLSCEQNLNHDAMYWYRQDPGQGLRLIYYSQIVNDFQKGDIAEGYSVSREKKESFPLTVTSAQKNPTAFYLCASKRDRGRGETQYFGPGTRLLVL.

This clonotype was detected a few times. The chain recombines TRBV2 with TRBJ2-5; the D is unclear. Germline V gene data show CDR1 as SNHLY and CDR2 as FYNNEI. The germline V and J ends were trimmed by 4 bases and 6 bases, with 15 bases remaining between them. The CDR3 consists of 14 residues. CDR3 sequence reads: CASSAEVDLKTQYF. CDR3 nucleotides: TGTGCCAGCAGTGCGGAAGTAGATTTAAAGACCCAGTACTTC.

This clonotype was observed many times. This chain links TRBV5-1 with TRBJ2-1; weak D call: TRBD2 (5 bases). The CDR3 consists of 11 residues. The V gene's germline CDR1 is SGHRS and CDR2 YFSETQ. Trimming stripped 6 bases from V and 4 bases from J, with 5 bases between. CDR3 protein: CASTGYNEQFF. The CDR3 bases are TGCGCCAGCACGGGGTACAATGAGCAGTTCTTC.

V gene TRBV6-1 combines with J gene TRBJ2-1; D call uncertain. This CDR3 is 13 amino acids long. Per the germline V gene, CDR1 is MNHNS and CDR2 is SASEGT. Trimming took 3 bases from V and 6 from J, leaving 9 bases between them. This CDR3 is CASSDGSFNEQFF. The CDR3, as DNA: TGTGCCAGCAGTGATGGGTCGTTCAATGAGCAGTTCTTC.

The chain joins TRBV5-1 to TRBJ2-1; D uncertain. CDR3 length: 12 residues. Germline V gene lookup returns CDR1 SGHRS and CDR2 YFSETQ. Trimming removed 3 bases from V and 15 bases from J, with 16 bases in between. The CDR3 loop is CASSSPSGHPFF. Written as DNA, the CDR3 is TGCGCCAGCAGCTCCCCTTCTGGCCATCCGTTCTTC.

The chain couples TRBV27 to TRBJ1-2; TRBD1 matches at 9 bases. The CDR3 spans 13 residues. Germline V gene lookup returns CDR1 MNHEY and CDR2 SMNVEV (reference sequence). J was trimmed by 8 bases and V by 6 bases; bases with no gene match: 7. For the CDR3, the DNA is TGTGCCAGCAGGGCACAGGGGGCCGAGGGCTACACCTTC. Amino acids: CASRAQGAEGYTF.

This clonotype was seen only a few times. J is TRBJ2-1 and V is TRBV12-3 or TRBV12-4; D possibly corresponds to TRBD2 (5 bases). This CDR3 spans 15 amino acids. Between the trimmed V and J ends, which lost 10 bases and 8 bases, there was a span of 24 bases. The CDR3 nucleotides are TGTGCCACACAAAACCGGGAACCAGGCCCCTATGAGCAGTTCTTC. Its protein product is CATQNREPGPYEQFF.

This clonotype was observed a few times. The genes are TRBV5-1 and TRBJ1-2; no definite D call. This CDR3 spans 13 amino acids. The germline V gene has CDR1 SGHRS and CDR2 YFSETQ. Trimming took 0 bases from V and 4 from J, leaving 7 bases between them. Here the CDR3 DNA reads TGCGCCAGCAGCTTGGGACATCTCTATGGCTACACCTTC. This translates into CASSLGHLYGYTF.

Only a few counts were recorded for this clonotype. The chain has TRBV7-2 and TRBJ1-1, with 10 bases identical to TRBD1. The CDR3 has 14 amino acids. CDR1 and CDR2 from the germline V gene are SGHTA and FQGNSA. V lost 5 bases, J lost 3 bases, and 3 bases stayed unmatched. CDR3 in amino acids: CASSRQGADTEAFF. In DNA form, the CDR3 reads TGTGCCAGCAGCCGACAGGGGGCGGACACTGAAGCTTTCTTT.

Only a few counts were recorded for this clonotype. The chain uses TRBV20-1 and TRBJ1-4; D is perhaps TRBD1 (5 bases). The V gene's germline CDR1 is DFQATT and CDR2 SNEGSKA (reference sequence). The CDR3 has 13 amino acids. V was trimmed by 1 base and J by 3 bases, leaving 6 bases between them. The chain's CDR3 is CSARGDPNEKLFF. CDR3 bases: TGCAGTGCTAGAGGGGACCCTAATGAAAAACTGTTTTTT.

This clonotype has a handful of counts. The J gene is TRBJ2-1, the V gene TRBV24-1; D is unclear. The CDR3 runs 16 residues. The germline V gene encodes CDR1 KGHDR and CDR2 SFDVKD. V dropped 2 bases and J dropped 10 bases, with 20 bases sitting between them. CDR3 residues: CATSDSGGKLRMEQFF. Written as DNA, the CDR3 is TGTGCCACCAGTGATTCAGGTGGGAAGCTTCGTATGGAGCAGTTCTTC.